The entry that follows covers one T cell receptor beta chain sequence. Its antigen is as yet unknown. This may arise from a read error, as a much more abundant clone is one base away. The TCR beta CDR3 regions underwent amplification using RNA transcripts as the source. During a first-round RT-PCR of the TCR CDR3, the HTBI primer set was used. TCRdb re-called the multiplex PCR reads through MiXCR, storing one row per CDR3 protein. The sample includes roughly 500,000 distinct CDR3 sequences, less than 25% of them seen just once. These data originate in a study of T cells in Graves' hyperthyroidism and ophthalmopathy. Study-wide results and caveats: Onset of ophthalmopathy came a median roughly 6.4 months after the model predicted it.

This CDR3 region has 14 residues. Germline CDR1 is MNHEY and CDR2 is SVGAGI. Exclusion criteria comprised uncontrolled infection, other autoimmune disease, pregnancy or lactation. This TCR was sampled from a woman in her 70s with Graves' ophthalmopathy. The genes are TRBV6-5 and TRBJ1-1; D gene unclear. Sequences were obtained from blood. CDR3 DNA: TGTGCCAGCAGTTACTCGGCTAAGAACACTGAAGCTTCCTTT. This codes for CASSYSAKNTEASF.